Each of the 3 T cell receptor beta chains below was sequenced from the same sample in a study of blood T cell repertoires in COVID-19 (TCRdb year 2020). Library generation was performed with the immunoSEQ multiplex PCR assay. TCRdb mirrors the immuneACCESS table, restricted to in-frame sequences. Some clones are absent from its copies; in checked studies, under half trace to an unresolved V gene, and the reason for the others is unknown. This sample holds 78,000 or so clones; 86% were observed only once. 4.5% to 6% of the sample belongs to the ten largest clones. Sequenced: peripheral blood. These receptors were obtained from a middle-aged man with active or convalescent COVID-19.

The sample holds one count of this clone. V usage is TRBV5-5 and J usage is TRBJ2-3, with D possibly TRBD1 on 6 matching bases. V gave up 1 base and J gave up 2 bases, with 8 bases separating them. Germline-derived CDR1 and CDR2 are SGHKS and YYEKEE (reference sequence). The CDR3 is made up of 14 amino acids. This CDR3 reads CASSLTGITDTQYF. CDR3 DNA: TGTGCCAGCAGCTTGACAGGGATCACAGATACGCAGTATTTT.

This clone was seen once. The chain carries TRBV6-5 and TRBJ2-7; no clear D. The germline CDR1 and CDR2 sequences are MNHEY and SVGAGI. Trimming cost V 6 bases and J 3 bases, with 12 bases left between them. The CDR3 consists of 13 residues. CDR3 DNA sequence: TGTGCCAGCAGATCTGGGCCGAACTACGAGCAGTACGTC. Encoded protein: CASRSGPNYEQYV.

This chain connects TRBV28 to TRBJ2-6; 11 nucleotides align to TRBD2. The CDR3 consists of 18 residues. In germline, CDR1 is MDHEN, CDR2 SYDVKM. V dropped 5 bases and J dropped 2; count of bases not matched to a gene: 8. CDR3 loop: CASSPRGSGGAGANVLTF. The CDR3 bases are TGTGCCAGCAGTCCCCGGGGTAGCGGGGGGGCTGGGGCCAACGTCCTGACTTTC. The variable domain in full, with the rest retrieved from reference TRBV28 and TRBJ2-6, is DVKVTQSSRYLVKRTGEKVFLECVQDMDHENMFWYRQDPGLGLRLIYFSYDVKMKEKGDIPEGYSVSREKKERFSLILESASTNQTSMYLCASSPRGSGGAGANVLTFGAGSRLTVL.